The clone carrying this T cell receptor beta chain was recorded a few times. Its antigen is as yet unknown. The V and J ends lost 1 base and 6 bases, in that order; junction bases with no gene match: 9. Germline loops: CDR1 SGHAT, CDR2 FQNNGV. This CDR3 region has 16 residues. The source of the sample is a study of blood T cells in healthy people across ages. Overall study results and limits: The donors' CMV status was not determined, possibly confounding changes in expanded clonotypes.

Alongside a J-beta primer mix, a sample-barcoded 5' primer served in a second PCR lasting roughly 6 to 11 cycles. Samples each returned at least 2.5 million CDR3-containing paired-end reads. Via MiXCR, TCRdb re-called the 5' RACE reads, giving one row per CDR3 protein. The sample lists 1,800,000 or so distinct CDR3 sequences, roughly two fifths seen once, with about 23% in the top ten. Ten milliliters of peripheral blood were drawn from each donor. This receptor was obtained from a human donor in good health. Sequences were obtained from blood. The chain links TRBV11-2 to TRBJ2-1, with TRBD1 matching 7 bases. CDR3 amino acids: CASSLGLGQPGNEQFF. The CDR3 DNA sequence: TGTGCCAGCAGCTTAGGTCTGGGACAGCCTGGCAATGAGCAGTTCTTC.